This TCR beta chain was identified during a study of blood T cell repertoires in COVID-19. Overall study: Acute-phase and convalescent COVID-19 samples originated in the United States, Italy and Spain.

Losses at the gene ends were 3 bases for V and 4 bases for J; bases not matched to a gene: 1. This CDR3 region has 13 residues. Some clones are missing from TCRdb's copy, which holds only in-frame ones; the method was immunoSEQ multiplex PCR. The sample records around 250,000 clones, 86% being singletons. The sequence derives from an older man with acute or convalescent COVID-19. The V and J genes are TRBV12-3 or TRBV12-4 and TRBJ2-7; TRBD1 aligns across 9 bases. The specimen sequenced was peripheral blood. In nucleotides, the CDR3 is TGTGCCAGCAGTTTCGACAGGGGGTACGAGCAGTACTTC. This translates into CASSFDRGYEQYF.